The 9 T cell receptor beta chains reported below all come from one sample, sequenced in a study of blood T cell repertoires in COVID-19. Repertoires were generated with immunoSEQ multiplex PCR, while TCRdb's copy carries only in-frame clones and drops some. The sample holds about 140,000 clones; roughly 84% are singletons and the top ten take 5.5%. The specimen was PBMCs or T cells enriched from blood (not recorded which). The receptors come from a man aged 40-50 years with acute COVID-19.

V usage is TRBV7-9 and J usage is TRBJ2-1, with 7 bases aligning to TRBD2. V trimming: 4 bases; J trimming: 6 bases; junction bases outside the gene matches: 3. The V gene's germline CDR1 is SEHNR and CDR2 FQNEAQ (reference sequence). CDR3 length equals 13 residues. The CDR3 nucleotides read TGTGCCAGCAGCTGGGGGGGGATCAATGAGCAGTTCTTC. Protein product: CASSWGGINEQFF.

V and J are TRBV20-1 and TRBJ2-5, with 15 bases that match TRBD2. Germline V gene sequence: CDR1 DFQATT, CDR2 SNEGSKA (reference sequence). The CDR3 length is 17 residues. The J segment lost 4 bases and the V segment lost 3 bases, leaving 9 bases of the junction unmatched. The CDR3 loop is CSASGGTSGGPGETQYF. The CDR3 bases are TGCAGTGCTAGTGGAGGGACTAGCGGGGGGCCAGGAGAGACCCAGTACTTC.

This sequence joins TRBV3-1 (or the pseudogene TRBV3-2) and TRBJ2-3; 9 nucleotides match TRBD2. The germline V gene encodes CDR1 LGHDT and CDR2 YNNKEL (reference sequence). With 3 bases clipped from V and 5 bases from J, the junction kept 9 bases outside the gene matches. This CDR3 is 16 amino acids long. In DNA, the CDR3 is TGTGCCAGCAGCCACGGACCTAGCGGGGTAGAAGATACGCAGTATTTT. Translating it yields CASSHGPSGVEDTQYF.

This rearrangement joins TRBV7-8 to TRBJ1-6; 11 nucleotides agree with TRBD1. After removal of 2 bases from V and 7 bases from J, the junction contained 10 bases not matched to a gene. The germline V gene has CDR1 SGHVS and CDR2 FQNEAQ. The CDR3 is 18 residues long. DNA for the CDR3: TGTGCCAGCAGCTTACTTACATCTGGGACAGGGGGGAATTCACCCCTCCACTTT. Translation: CASSLLTSGTGGNSPLHF.

V usage is TRBV25-1 and J usage is TRBJ2-3; TRBD2 aligns across 7 bases. Trimming cost V 1 base and J 5 bases; bases outside gene matches: 9. The CDR3 totals 16 residues. From germline, CDR1 is MGHDK and CDR2 SYGVNS. In DNA form, the CDR3 reads TGTGCCAGCAGTGAATTCGAGGGAGGGCGGGGAGATACGCAGTATTTT. Residues: CASSEFEGGRGDTQYF.

The chain combines TRBV7-8 with TRBJ2-1; 12 bases are a match to TRBD1. CDR1 is SGHVS and CDR2 is FQNEAQ in the germline V gene. This CDR3 comprises 16 residues. V was clipped by 3 bases and J by 10 bases; unmatched bases: 10. The DNA for the CDR3 is TGTGCCAGCAGCTTCGCCGGGACAGGGGGCGCGGGCGAGCAGTTCTTC. It encodes CASSFAGTGGAGEQFF. Complete variable domain (other parts from reference TRBV7-8 and TRBJ2-1): GAGVSQSPRYKVAKRGQDVALRCDPISGHVSLFWYQQALGQGPEFLTYFQNEAQLDKSGLPSDRFFAERPEGSVSTLKIQRTQQEDSAVYLCASSFAGTGGAGEQFFGPGTRLTVL.

In DNA form, the CDR3 reads TGTGCCAGCAGCACCCTCTCCGGGACACGTAATGAAAAACTGTTTTTT. Translated: CASSTLSGTRNEKLFF. This sequence joins TRBV7-6 and TRBJ1-4; tentative D call: TRBD1 (6 bases). This CDR3 has 16 residues. The V and J ends lost 5 bases and 4 bases respectively, with 17 bases between them. Germline V gene sequence: CDR1 SGHVS, CDR2 FNYEAQ.

The chain joins TRBV28 to TRBJ2-1, with 8 bases aligning to TRBD1. Per germline, CDR1 MDHEN and CDR2 SYDVKM. Trimming at V came to 6 bases and at J to 6 bases, leaving 7 bases not matched to a gene. The CDR3 covers 14 residues. CDR3 loop: CASSLFTGGNEQFF. CDR3 nucleotide sequence: TGTGCCAGCAGCCTCTTTACAGGGGGCAATGAGCAGTTCTTC.

The J gene is TRBJ1-5, the V gene TRBV7-8; D might be TRBD1 (5 bases). CDR1 is SGHVS and CDR2 is FQNEAQ in the germline V gene. V shed 5 bases and J shed 9 bases, with 20 bases lying between them. This CDR3 has 15 amino acids. This CDR3 reads CASSPSGGTYGPQHF. Here the CDR3 DNA reads TGTGCCAGCAGCCCTAGCGGCGGGACCTACGGGCCCCAGCATTTT.